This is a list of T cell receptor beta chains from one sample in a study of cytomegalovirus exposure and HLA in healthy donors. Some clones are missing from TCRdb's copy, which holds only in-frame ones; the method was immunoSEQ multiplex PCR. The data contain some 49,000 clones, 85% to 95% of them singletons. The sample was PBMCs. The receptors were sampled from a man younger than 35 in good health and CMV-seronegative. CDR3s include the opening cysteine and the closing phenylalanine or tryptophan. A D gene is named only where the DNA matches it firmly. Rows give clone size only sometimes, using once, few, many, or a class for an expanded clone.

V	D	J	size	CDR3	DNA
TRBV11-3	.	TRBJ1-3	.	CASSLAGYGTRNTIYF	TGTGCCAGCAGCTTAGCAGGGTACGGGACTCGGAACACCATATATTTT
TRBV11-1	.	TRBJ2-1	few	CASSQGISYNEQFF	TGTGCCAGCAGCCAGGGGATCTCCTACAATGAGCAGTTCTTC
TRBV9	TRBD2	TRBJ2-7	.	CASSPGLAGEDEQYF	TGTGCCAGCAGCCCCGGACTAGCGGGAGAGGATGAGCAGTACTTC
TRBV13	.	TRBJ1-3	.	CASSFRDNSGNTIYF	TGTGCCAGCAGCTTCCGGGACAACTCTGGAAACACCATATATTTT
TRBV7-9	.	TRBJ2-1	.	CASSRDFAYNEQFF	TGTGCCAGCAGCCGGGACTTCGCCTACAATGAGCAGTTCTTC
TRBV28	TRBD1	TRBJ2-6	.	CASSGGDRGSGANVLTF	TGTGCCAGCAGTGGCGGGGACAGGGGCTCTGGGGCCAACGTCCTGACTTTC
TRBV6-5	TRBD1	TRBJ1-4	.	CASSSQGTEKLFF	TGTGCCAGCAGTTCACAGGGGACTGAAAAACTGTTTTTT
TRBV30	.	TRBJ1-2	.	CAWKQNYGYTF	TGTGCCTGGAAACAGAACTATGGCTACACCTTC
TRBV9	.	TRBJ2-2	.	CASRGGANTGELFF	TGTGCCAGCAGGGGCGGGGCGAACACCGGGGAGCTGTTTTTT
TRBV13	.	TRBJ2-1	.	CASSLPGSYNEQFF	TGTGCCAGCAGCTTGCCAGGGTCCTACAATGAGCAGTTCTTC
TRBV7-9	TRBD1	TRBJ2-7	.	CASTDRVNEQYF	TGTGCCAGTACCGACAGGGTCAACGAGCAGTACTTC
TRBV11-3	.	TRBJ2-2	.	CASSLSEGQNTGELFF	TGTGCCAGCAGCTTATCCGAGGGACAGAACACCGGGGAGCTGTTTTTT
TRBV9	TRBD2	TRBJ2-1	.	CASSVTTGTSGRPSSYNEQFF	TGTGCCAGCAGCGTTACCACCGGGACTAGCGGGAGGCCGAGCTCCTACAATGAGCAGTTCTTC
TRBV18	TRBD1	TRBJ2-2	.	CASSPGTGGAYTGELFF	TGTGCCAGCTCACCGGGGACAGGGGGCGCGTACACCGGGGAGCTGTTTTTT
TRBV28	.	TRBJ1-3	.	CASSLPGVIYF	TGTGCCAGCAGTTTACCCGGAGTTATATATTTT
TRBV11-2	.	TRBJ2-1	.	CASSPSLAKNEQFF	TGTGCCAGCAGCCCTAGCCTAGCGAAGAATGAGCAGTTCTTC
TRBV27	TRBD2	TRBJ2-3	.	CASSSSGLAGERDTQYF	TGTGCCAGCAGTTCCTCGGGACTAGCGGGAGAAAGAGATACGCAGTATTTT
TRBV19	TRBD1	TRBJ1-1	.	CASTLNRGSEAFF	TGTGCCAGTACCCTAAACAGGGGTTCTGAAGCTTTCTTT
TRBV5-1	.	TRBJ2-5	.	CASSLIAGTSETQYF	TGCGCCAGCAGCCTCATCGCAGGCACGTCAGAGACCCAGTACTTC
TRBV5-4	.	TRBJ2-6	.	CASSLAGAGANVLTF	TGTGCCAGCAGCTTGGCAGGGGCTGGGGCCAACGTCCTGACTTTC
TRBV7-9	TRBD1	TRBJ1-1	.	CASSGQGANTEAFF	TGTGCCAGCAGCGGACAGGGGGCGAACACTGAAGCTTTCTTT
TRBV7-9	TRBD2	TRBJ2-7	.	CASSPPSGFSYEQYF	TGTGCCAGCAGCCCACCTAGCGGGTTTTCCTACGAGCAGTACTTC
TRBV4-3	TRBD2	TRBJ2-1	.	CASSQVASGYNEQFF	TGCGCCAGCAGCCAAGTCGCTAGCGGGTACAATGAGCAGTTCTTC
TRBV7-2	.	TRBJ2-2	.	CASSLAGAGTGELFF	TGTGCCAGCAGCTTAGCCGGGGCGGGGACCGGGGAGCTGTTTTTT
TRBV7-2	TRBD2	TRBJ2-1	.	CASSPRLAGYNEQFF	TGTGCCAGCAGCCCCCGACTAGCGGGGTACAATGAGCAGTTCTTC
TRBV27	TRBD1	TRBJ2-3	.	CASIVRGGEDTQYF	TGTGCCAGCATTGTACGAGGGGGCGAAGATACGCAGTATTTT
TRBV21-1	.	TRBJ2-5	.	CASSPRQTREETQYF	TGTGCCAGCAGCCCCCGCCAGACGCGGGAAGAGACCCAGTACTTC
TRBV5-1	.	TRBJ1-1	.	CASSVKGHTEAFF	TGCGCCAGCAGCGTTAAGGGGCACACTGAAGCTTTCTTT
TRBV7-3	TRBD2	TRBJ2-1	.	CASSLVPGGPYNEQFF	TGTGCCAGCAGCTTAGTTCCGGGAGGACCCTACAATGAGCAGTTCTTC
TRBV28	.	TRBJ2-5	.	CASSLMGAAETQYF	TGTGCCAGCAGTTTAATGGGGGCAGCCGAGACCCAGTACTTC
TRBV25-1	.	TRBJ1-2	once	CASSESGSVNYGYTF	TGTGCCAGCAGTGAATCTGGGAGTGTAAACTATGGCTACACCTTC
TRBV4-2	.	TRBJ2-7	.	CASSQDRGSSSYEQYF	TGTGCCAGCAGCCAAGATAGGGGGAGTAGCTCCTACGAGCAGTACTTC
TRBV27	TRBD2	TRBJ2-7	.	CASSQRGVTYEQYF	TGTGCCAGCAGTCAGCGGGGGGTTACTTACGAGCAGTACTTC
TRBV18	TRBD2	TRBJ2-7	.	CASSPMSLREGEQYF	TGTGCCAGCTCACCAATGAGTTTGAGGGAGGGCGAGCAGTACTTC
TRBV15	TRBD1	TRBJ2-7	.	CATASGTGAYEQYF	TGTGCCACCGCAAGTGGGACAGGAGCCTACGAGCAGTACTTC
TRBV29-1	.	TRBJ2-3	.	CSVEMWQGSLSTDTQYF	TGCAGCGTTGAAATGTGGCAGGGGTCGCTAAGCACAGATACGCAGTATTTT
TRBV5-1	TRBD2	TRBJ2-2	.	CASSFTSGAGELFF	TGCGCCAGCAGCTTCACTAGCGGAGCCGGGGAGCTGTTTTTT
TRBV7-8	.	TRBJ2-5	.	CASSRGGAGEETQYF	TGTGCCAGCAGCAGAGGGGGTGCGGGAGAAGAGACCCAGTACTTC
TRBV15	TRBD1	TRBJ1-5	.	CATSRVGQGIGEPQHF	TGTGCCACCAGCAGAGTCGGACAGGGGATCGGTGAGCCCCAGCATTTT
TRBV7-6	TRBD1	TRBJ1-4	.	CASSPSTGGASREKLFF	TGTGCCAGCAGCCCAAGTACAGGGGGCGCAAGCAGGGAAAAACTGTTTTTT
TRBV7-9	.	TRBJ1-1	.	CASSSNGDWTEAFF	TGTGCCAGCAGCTCCAACGGGGATTGGACTGAAGCTTTCTTT
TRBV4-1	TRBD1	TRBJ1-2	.	CASSQPGQIYGYTF	TGCGCCAGCAGCCAACCGGGACAGATCTATGGCTACACCTTC
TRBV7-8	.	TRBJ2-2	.	CASNPHLEGELFF	TGTGCCAGCAACCCCCACTTGGAGGGGGAGCTGTTTTTT
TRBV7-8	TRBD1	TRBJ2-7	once	CASSQGTGGAYEQYF	TGTGCCAGCAGCCAGGGGACAGGGGGGGCCTACGAGCAGTACTTC
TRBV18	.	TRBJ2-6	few	CASSLNTGTEGANVLTF	TGTGCCAGCTCACTAAATACAGGGACGGAGGGGGCCAACGTCCTGACTTTC
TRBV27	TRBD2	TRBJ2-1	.	CASSKGTSGISYNEQFF	TGTGCCAGCAGTAAAGGGACTAGCGGGATATCCTACAATGAGCAGTTCTTC
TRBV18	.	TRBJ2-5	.	CASSPAQVQETQYF	TGTGCCAGCTCACCGGCACAGGTCCAAGAGACCCAGTACTTC
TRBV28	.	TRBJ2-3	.	CASSSGRSTDTQYF	TGTGCCAGCAGTTCGGGTCGAAGCACAGATACGCAGTATTTT
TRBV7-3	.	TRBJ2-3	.	CASSLSRAATDTQYF	TGTGCCAGCAGCTTAAGCAGGGCAGCCACAGATACGCAGTATTTT
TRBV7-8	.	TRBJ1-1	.	CASSLVRERNTEAFF	TGTGCCAGCAGCTTAGTGAGGGAAAGAAACACTGAAGCTTTCTTT